The next 7 T cell receptor beta chains were all read from a single sample in a study of blood T cell repertoires in COVID-19. Sequencing was performed with immunoSEQ multiplex PCR; in TCRdb, only in-frame clones are kept and a portion is missing. This table has a few hundred thousand clones, around 84% appearing once. Sequenced input: peripheral blood. These receptors originate from a young man with active or convalescent COVID-19.

For this clone: The sample contains more than one DNA sequence encoding this CDR3. V gene TRBV19 combines with J gene TRBJ2-7, with D maybe TRBD2 (6 bases). V shed 1 base and J shed 3 bases, with 7 bases lying between them. The germline gives CDR1 LNHDA, CDR2 SQIVND (reference sequence). The CDR3 loop spans 13 amino acids. The CDR3 nucleotides are TGTGCCAGTAGTATAGGCGGGATCTACGAGCAGTACTTC. Its protein product is CASSIGGIYEQYF.

This rearrangement joins TRBV7-9 to TRBJ2-3; 8 bases line up with TRBD1. In germline, CDR1 is SEHNR, CDR2 FQNEAQ (reference sequence). The CDR3 spans 15 residues. The trim removed 4 bases at V and 0 bases at J, leaving 3 bases unmatched. The CDR3 reads CASSSQGASTDTQYF. CDR3 bases: TGTGCCAGCAGCTCCCAGGGGGCGAGCACAGATACGCAGTATTTT.

The V call is TRBV28, the J call TRBJ1-5; TRBD1 matches 7 bases. CDR1 and CDR2 from the germline V gene are MDHEN and SYDVKM. The J segment lost 2 bases and the V segment lost 6 bases, leaving 4 bases of the junction unmatched. There are 14 residues in the CDR3. CDR3 coding DNA: TGTGCCAGCAGCCGACAGGGAGGCAATCAGCCCCAGCATTTT. Encoded protein: CASSRQGGNQPQHF.

V usage is TRBV7-2 and J usage is TRBJ2-4; TRBD2 matches 10 bases. Germline values: CDR1 SGHTA, CDR2 FQGNSA. V gave up 2 bases and J gave up 10 bases; unmatched junction bases: 5. This CDR3 comprises 14 residues. In DNA form, the CDR3 reads TGTGCCAGCAGCTTACACCTAGCGGGAGAGATTCAGTACTTC. Protein: CASSLHLAGEIQYF.

The chain combines TRBV6-5 with TRBJ2-5, with TRBD2 matching over 7 bases. The CDR3 is 16 residues long. V gave up 2 bases and J gave up 1 base; unmatched junction bases: 7. CDR1 MNHEY and CDR2 SVGAGI come from the germline V gene. The CDR3 is CASSYTTTGGQETQYF. The CDR3 bases are TGTGCCAGCAGTTACACCACCACGGGGGGCCAAGAGACCCAGTACTTC.

The V call is TRBV5-1, the J call TRBJ2-3; TRBD1 aligns across 7 bases. The CDR3 totals 16 residues. Trimming took 0 bases from V and 1 from J; bases not matched to a gene: 5. The germline CDR1 and CDR2 sequences are SGHRS and YFSETQ. The DNA for the CDR3 is TGCGCCAGCAGCTTGGGGATAGGGGGCGGCACAGATACGCAGTATTTT. It yields the protein CASSLGIGGGTDTQYF.

V and J are TRBV5-5 and TRBJ2-7, with a tentative D call TRBD1 (5 bases). Trimming stripped 5 bases from V and 4 bases from J, with 10 bases between. The CDR3 sequence is 12 residues long. Germline CDR1 reads SGHKS; CDR2 reads YYEKEE (reference sequence). This CDR3 reads CASRNQGYEQYF. The CDR3 region has the DNA TGTGCCAGCAGGAATCAGGGTTACGAGCAGTACTTC. Filled out from reference TRBV5-5 and TRBJ2-7, the complete variable domain reads DAGVTQSPTHLIKTRGQQVTLRCSPISGHKSVSWYQQVLGQGPQFIFQYYEKEERGRGNFPDRFSARQFPNYSSELNVNALLLGDSALYLCASRNQGYEQYFGPGTRLTVT.